A single sample gave rise to the 17 T cell receptor beta chains below, sequenced in a study of regulatory T cells in long-lasting Graves disease. Arm-PCR of CDR3 regions and iRepertoire HTBI primers were the basis on which TCR beta libraries were built. One entry per CDR3 protein results from TCRdb running MiXCR on the multiplex PCR reads. The top ten hold approximately 7.6% of the sample, which has fewer than 450,000 distinct CDR3 sequences, approximately 15% seen once. Time point described: newly diagnosed GD, antithyroid drugs for less than 3 months. RNA isolated from PBMCs was used to make the TCR library. The same data also went into a second study, on T cells in Graves' hyperthyroidism and ophthalmopathy.

The sample was peripheral blood mononuclear cells (PBMCs), taken at new diagnosis, from a patient treated with antithyroid drugs. The source of these receptors is a middle-aged woman with Graves disease.

This clonotype appeared many times. J is TRBJ2-1 and V is TRBV2; 10 nucleotides agree with TRBD1. From germline, CDR1 is SNHLY and CDR2 FYNNEI. The CDR3 is made up of 15 amino acids. Trimming at V came to 6 bases and at J to 6 bases, leaving 8 bases not matched to a gene. CDR3 sequence reads: CASRRGTGVANEQFF. CDR3 nucleotide sequence: TGTGCCAGCAGGAGGGGGACAGGGGTTGCCAATGAGCAGTTCTTC. The variable domain in full, completed from reference TRBV2 and TRBJ2-1, reads EPEVTQTPSHQVTQMGQEVILRCVPISNHLYFYWYRQILGQKVEFLVSFYNNEISEKSEIFDDQFSVERPDGSNFTLKIRSTKLEDSAMYFCASRRGTGVANEQFFGPGTRLTVL.

This clonotype was observed many times. J is TRBJ2-5 and V is TRBV27; the D is unclear. The length of the CDR3 is 13 residues. The ends were cut back, 6 bases at V and 1 base at J, with 9 bases in the middle. CDR1 and CDR2 from the germline V gene are MNHEY and SMNVEV (reference sequence). The CDR3 loop reads CASRPTSQETQYF. Here the CDR3 DNA reads TGTGCCAGCAGGCCGACAAGCCAAGAGACCCAGTACTTC.

This clonotype was seen at least ten times. The chain joins TRBV30 to TRBJ1-5; maybe TRBD1 (6 bases). The CDR3 extends over 14 amino acids. V lost 2 bases and J 4 bases, leaving 12 bases between the germline ends. Germline CDR1 reads GTSNPN; CDR2 reads SVGIG (reference sequence). The DNA for the CDR3 is TGTGCCTGGAGTCTAAGGACAGTGAATCAGCCCCAGCATTTT. Translation: CAWSLRTVNQPQHF.

The chain recombines TRBV11-2 with TRBJ2-4; tentative D call: TRBD1 (6 bases). The V and J ends lost 2 bases and 3 bases respectively, with 11 bases between them. The V gene's germline CDR1 is SGHAT and CDR2 FQNNGV. CDR3 length: 15 residues. The CDR3 nucleotides read TGTGCCAGCAGCTTACCACAGGGTGGCAAAAACATTCAGTACTTC. Translation: CASSLPQGGKNIQYF.

Many counts were recorded for this clonotype. The gene calls are TRBV6-1 and TRBJ2-2, with a tentative D call TRBD2 (6 bases). The V end was cut by 5 bases, the J end by 4 bases, with 14 bases between. This CDR3 spans 15 amino acids. The germline gives CDR1 MNHNS, CDR2 SASEGT. CDR3 protein: CASSILAIGTGELFF. For the CDR3, the DNA is TGTGCCAGCAGTATTCTAGCGATAGGCACCGGGGAGCTGTTTTTT.

This clonotype was observed a handful of times. V gene TRBV6-1 combines with J gene TRBJ2-2, with TRBD2 matching over 8 bases. The CDR3 spans 14 residues. Unmatched junction bases numbered 3, after V lost 6 bases and J lost 3 bases. The germline gives CDR1 MNHNS, CDR2 SASEGT. Written as DNA, the CDR3 is TGTGCCAGCAGCTCTAGCGGGTACACCGGGGAGCTGTTTTTT. This gives the protein CASSSSGYTGELFF.

This chain uses TRBV20-1 with TRBJ1-2; TRBD1 agrees at 8 bases. Unmatched junction bases numbered 5, after V lost 4 bases and J lost 7 bases. Germline V gene lookup returns CDR1 DFQATT and CDR2 SNEGSKA (reference sequence). The CDR3 contains 12 residues. The CDR3 is CSANTGGAGYTF. The CDR3 DNA sequence: TGCAGTGCTAACACAGGGGGGGCTGGCTACACCTTC.

The chain recombines TRBV28 with TRBJ1-2, with D hard to call. Trimming cost V 2 bases and J 2 bases, with 6 bases left between them. This CDR3 is 13 amino acids long. Per the germline V gene, CDR1 is MDHEN and CDR2 is SYDVKM. The CDR3 sequence: CASSLSQNYGYTF. CDR3 coding DNA: TGTGCCAGCAGTTTAAGCCAGAACTATGGCTACACCTTC.

This clonotype was seen ten or more times. V usage is TRBV28 and J usage is TRBJ2-1; D ambiguous. Trimming pared 7 bases from V and 3 bases from J, leaving 10 bases between. Germline V gives CDR1 MDHEN, CDR2 SYDVKM. There are 13 residues in the CDR3. Here the CDR3 DNA reads TGTGCCAGCAAATGGTCCGGCTACAATGAGCAGTTCTTC. As protein: CASKWSGYNEQFF.

There are many counts of this clonotype. V usage is TRBV20-1 and J usage is TRBJ2-1, with 11 bases that match TRBD2. The CDR3 extends over 14 amino acids. Germline lookup yields CDR1 DFQATT and CDR2 SNEGSKA (reference sequence). The CDR3 nucleotides read TGCAGCGCCACGGGACTAGCGGAGGCCGATGAGCAGTTCTTC. Translated: CSATGLAEADEQFF.

The chain couples TRBV19 to TRBJ2-1; D possibly corresponds to TRBD2 (6 bases). There are 16 residues in the CDR3. V shed 3 bases and J shed 4 bases, with 16 bases lying between them. Germline V gene lookup returns CDR1 LNHDA and CDR2 SQIVND (reference sequence). CDR3 amino acids: CASSITLGRGYNEQFF. CDR3 nucleotide sequence: TGTGCCAGTAGTATTACTTTGGGCCGGGGGTACAATGAGCAGTTCTTC.

The chain recombines TRBV12-3 or TRBV12-4 with TRBJ2-1; 8 positions match TRBD2. Unmatched junction bases numbered 4, after V lost 6 bases and J lost 3 bases. The CDR3 runs to 14 residues. The CDR3: CASSERESYNEQFF. CDR3 DNA: TGTGCCAGCAGCGAGCGGGAGAGCTACAATGAGCAGTTCTTC.

At least ten counts were recorded for this clonotype. This chain uses TRBV12-3 or TRBV12-4 with TRBJ2-1; 7 bases align to TRBD2. J was trimmed by 7 bases and V by 6 bases; bases with no gene match: 15. The CDR3 is made up of 16 amino acids. CDR3 residues: CASSPSVERGWNEQFF. CDR3 nucleotides: TGTGCCAGCAGCCCATCGGTTGAGCGGGGATGGAATGAGCAGTTCTTC.

This clonotype was detected many times. CDR3 in amino acids: CATSGGGTEAFF. The CDR3 coding sequence is TGTGCCACCAGCGGGGGAGGTACTGAAGCTTTCTTT. The chain links TRBV24-1 to TRBJ1-1; the D gene is possibly TRBD1 (5 bases). Trimming left V 7 bases short and J 5 bases short, with 10 bases between. The CDR3 consists of 12 residues. The germline V gene has CDR1 KGHDR and CDR2 SFDVKD.

This chain connects TRBV6-4 to TRBJ2-2, with D hard to call. This CDR3 comprises 15 residues. Between the trimmed V and J ends, which lost 5 bases and 0 bases, there was a span of 10 bases. Germline CDR1 MRHNA, CDR2 SNTAGT. The CDR3 coding sequence is TGTGCCAGCAGTATAGCAGCGACGAACACCGGGGAGCTGTTTTTT. This gives the protein CASSIAATNTGELFF.

The chain joins TRBV18 to TRBJ1-5; D may be TRBD1 (6 bases). The CDR3 covers 15 residues. Per the germline V gene, CDR1 is KGHSH and CDR2 is LQKENI. V lost 4 bases to trimming and J lost 4 bases, with 14 bases between them. CDR3 nucleotide sequence: TGTGCCAGCTCACGAACCGGGACACCAAATCAGCCCCAGCATTTT. Translated: CASSRTGTPNQPQHF.

This clonotype was picked up many times. The V and J genes are TRBV11-2 and TRBJ2-1; TRBD1 matches 7 bases. The trim removed 5 bases at V and 6 bases at J, leaving 7 bases unmatched. The CDR3 is made up of 14 amino acids. The V gene's germline CDR1 is SGHAT and CDR2 FQNNGV. The CDR3 protein is CASSQGNRGNEQFF. The CDR3 DNA follows: TGTGCCAGCAGCCAAGGTAACAGGGGCAATGAGCAGTTCTTC.